The clone carrying this T cell receptor beta chain showed up just a few times. The data were taken from a study of identical twins. Germline lookup yields CDR1 MNHEY and CDR2 SVGEGT. Deletions cut 3 bases from V and 4 bases from J, with 15 bases between. This CDR3 contains 15 residues. TCRdb analysed the 5' RACE reads with MiXCR anew, one entry per CDR3 protein. The data hold more than 200,000 distinct CDR3 sequences, with approximately 9% observed a single time. The sequence was obtained from a young woman in good health. The specimen was memory (CD45RO+) T cells sorted from blood. J is TRBJ1-1 and V is TRBV6-2 or TRBV6-3; the D is unclear. The CDR3 is CASSYPQLRATEAFF. The CDR3 DNA reads as TGTGCCAGCAGTTATCCCCAACTGCGAGCCACTGAAGCTTTCTTT.